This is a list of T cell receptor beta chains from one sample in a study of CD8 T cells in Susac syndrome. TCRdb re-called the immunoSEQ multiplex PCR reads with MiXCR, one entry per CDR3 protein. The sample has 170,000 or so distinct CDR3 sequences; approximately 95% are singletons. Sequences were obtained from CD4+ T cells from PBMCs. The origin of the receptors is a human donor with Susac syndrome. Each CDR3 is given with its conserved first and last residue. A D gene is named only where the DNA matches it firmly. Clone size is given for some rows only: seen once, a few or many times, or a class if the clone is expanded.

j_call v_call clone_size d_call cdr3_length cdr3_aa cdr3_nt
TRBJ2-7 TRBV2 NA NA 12 CASSAVSPAQYF TGTGCCAGCAGTGCCGTCAGCCCGGCTCAGTACTTC
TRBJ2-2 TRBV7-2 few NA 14 CASSSGQNTGELFF TGTGCCAGCAGCTCGGGACAGAACACCGGGGAGCTGTTTTTT
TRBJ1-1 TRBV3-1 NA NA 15 CASSQVRALNTEAFF TGTGCCAGCAGCCAGGTCCGGGCCCTGAACACTGAAGCTTTCTTT
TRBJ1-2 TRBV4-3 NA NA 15 CASSQVQGLNYGYTF TGCGCCAGCAGCCAAGTCCAGGGGCTAAACTATGGCTACACCTTC
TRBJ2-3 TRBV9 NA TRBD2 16 CASSVAKGTRRDTQYF TGTGCCAGCAGCGTAGCTAAAGGGACTAGGCGAGATACGCAGTATTTT
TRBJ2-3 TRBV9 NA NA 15 CASSSATASTDTQYF TGTGCCAGCAGCTCAGCGACGGCTAGCACAGATACGCAGTATTTT
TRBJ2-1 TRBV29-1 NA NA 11 CSGGIGERMFF TGCAGCGGCGGGATAGGGGAACGTATGTTCTTC
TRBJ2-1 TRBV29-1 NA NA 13 CSVDGTVYNEQFF TGCAGCGTTGATGGGACCGTATACAATGAGCAGTTCTTC
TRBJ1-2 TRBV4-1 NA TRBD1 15 CASSFDRASLGGYTF TGCGCCAGCAGCTTTGACAGGGCCTCTCTCGGTGGCTACACCTTC
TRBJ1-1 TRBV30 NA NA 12 CAWTAGGTEAFF TGTGCCTGGACCGCCGGGGGCACTGAAGCTTTCTTT
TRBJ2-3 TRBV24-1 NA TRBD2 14 CATRGLAGGDTQYF TGTGCCACCAGAGGACTAGCGGGGGGAGATACGCAGTATTTT
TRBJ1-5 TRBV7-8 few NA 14 CASSLEGSNQPQHF TGTGCCAGCAGCTTAGAGGGGAGCAATCAGCCCCAGCATTTT
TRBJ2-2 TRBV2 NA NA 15 CASSRDDGGSGELFF TGTGCCAGCAGTCGGGATGACGGCGGGTCCGGGGAGCTGTTTTTT
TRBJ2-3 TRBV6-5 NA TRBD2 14 CASRRQTGGDTQYF TGTGCCAGCAGGAGACAGACGGGAGGAGATACGCAGTATTTT
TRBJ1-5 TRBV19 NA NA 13 CASSAQAGQPQHF TGTGCCAGTAGTGCCCAGGCCGGTCAGCCCCAGCATTTT
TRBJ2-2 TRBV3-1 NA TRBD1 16 CASSQEGQGNTGELFF TGTGCCAGCAGCCAAGAGGGACAGGGCAACACCGGGGAGCTGTTTTTT
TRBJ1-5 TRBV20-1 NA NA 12 CSAFRPPEPQHF TGCAGTGCCTTCAGGCCACCCGAGCCCCAGCATTTT
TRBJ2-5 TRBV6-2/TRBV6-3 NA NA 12 CASSGTVETQYF TGTGCCAGCAGCGGGACGGTAGAGACCCAGTACTTC
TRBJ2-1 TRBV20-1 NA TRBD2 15 CSAKPTGAGASEQFF TGCAGTGCTAAACCCACTGGAGCGGGGGCGAGTGAGCAGTTCTTC
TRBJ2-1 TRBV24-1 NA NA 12 CATSAGRNEQFF TGTGCCACCAGTGCAGGGCGTAATGAGCAGTTCTTC
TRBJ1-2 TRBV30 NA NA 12 CAWPGELGGYTF TGTGCCTGGCCCGGGGAACTAGGGGGCTACACCTTC
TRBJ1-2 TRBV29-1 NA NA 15 CNVEGGPVPHYGYTF TGCAACGTTGAGGGCGGACCCGTGCCCCACTATGGCTACACCTTC
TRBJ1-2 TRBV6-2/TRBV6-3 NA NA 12 CATAETIYGYTF TGTGCCACCGCCGAGACCATCTATGGCTACACCTTC
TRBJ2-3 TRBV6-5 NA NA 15 CASSYSGARTDTQYF TGTGCCAGCAGTTACTCAGGAGCCCGCACAGATACGCAGTATTTT
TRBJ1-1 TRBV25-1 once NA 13 CASSGVGMTEAFF TGTGCCAGCAGTGGGGTAGGAATGACTGAAGCTTTCTTT
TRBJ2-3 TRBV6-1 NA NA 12 CATKDDTDTQYF TGTGCCACTAAAGACGACACAGATACGCAGTATTTT
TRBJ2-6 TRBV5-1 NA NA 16 CASSSRQSSGANVLTF TGCGCCAGCAGCTCTCGACAGAGCTCTGGGGCCAACGTCCTGACTTTC
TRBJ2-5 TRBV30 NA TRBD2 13 CAWRGSAGETQYF TGTGCCTGGAGGGGGTCAGCGGGGGAGACCCAGTACTTC
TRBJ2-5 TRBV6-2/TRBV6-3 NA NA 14 CASSYAAARGTQYF TGTGCCAGCAGTTACGCGGCAGCGAGAGGGACCCAGTACTTC
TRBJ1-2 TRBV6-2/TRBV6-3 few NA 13 CASSHGSNYGYTF TGTGCCAGCAGTCACGGGTCTAACTATGGCTACACCTTC
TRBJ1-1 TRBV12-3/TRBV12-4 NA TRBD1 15 CASSHLDRAHTEAFF TGTGCCAGCAGCCACCTCGACAGGGCCCACACTGAAGCTTTCTTT
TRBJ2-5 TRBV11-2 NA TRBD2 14 CASSSRGGVETQYF TGTGCCAGCAGCTCTCGGGGGGGCGTTGAGACCCAGTACTTC
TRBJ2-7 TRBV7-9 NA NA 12 CASSLDSPGQYF TGTGCCAGCAGCTTAGACAGTCCCGGGCAGTACTTC
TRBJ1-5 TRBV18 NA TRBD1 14 CASSPDRGGQPQHF TGTGCCAGCTCACCGGACAGGGGTGGACAGCCCCAGCATTTT
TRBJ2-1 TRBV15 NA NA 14 CATSRDLSYNEQFF TGTGCCACCAGCAGAGATTTAAGCTACAATGAGCAGTTCTTC
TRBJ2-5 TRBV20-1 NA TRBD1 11 CSAETGATQYF TGCAGTGCGGAGACAGGGGCGACCCAGTACTTC
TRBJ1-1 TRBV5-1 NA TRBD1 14 CASSTDRGRTEAFF TGCGCCAGCAGTACCGACAGGGGGAGGACTGAAGCTTTCTTT
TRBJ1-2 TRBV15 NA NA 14 CATSRDLGRGGYTF TGTGCCACCAGCAGAGATCTGGGGCGGGGTGGCTACACCTTC
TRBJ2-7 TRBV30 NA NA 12 CACTRGTYEQYF TGTGCCTGCACCAGGGGAACCTACGAGCAGTACTTC
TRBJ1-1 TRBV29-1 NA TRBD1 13 CSATTGGETEAFF TGCAGCGCTACAACAGGGGGTGAGACTGAAGCTTTCTTT
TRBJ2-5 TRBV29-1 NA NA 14 CSADASLDQETQYF TGCAGCGCTGACGCCTCACTAGACCAAGAGACCCAGTACTTC
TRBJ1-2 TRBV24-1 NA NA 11 CATSDGYGYTF TGTGCCACCAGTGACGGTTACGGCTACACCTTC
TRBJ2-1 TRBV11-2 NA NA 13 CASTGGSYNEQFF TGTGCCAGCACCGGGGGTTCCTACAATGAGCAGTTCTTC
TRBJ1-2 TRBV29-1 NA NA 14 CSVEDVQGLYGYTF TGCAGCGTTGAAGATGTCCAGGGGCTGTATGGCTACACCTTC
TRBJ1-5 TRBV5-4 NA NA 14 CASSINGVSQPQHF TGTGCCAGCAGCATAAATGGGGTTTCTCAGCCCCAGCATTTT
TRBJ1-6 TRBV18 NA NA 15 CASSPRLRNNSPLHF TGTGCCAGCTCACCACGGTTAAGGAATAATTCACCCCTCCACTTT
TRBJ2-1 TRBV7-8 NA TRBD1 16 CASSILPGQGSDEQFF TGTGCCAGCAGCATCCTTCCGGGACAGGGGTCGGATGAGCAGTTCTTC
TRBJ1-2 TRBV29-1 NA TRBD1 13 CSVGTGSNYGYTF TGCAGCGTTGGGACAGGGTCTAACTATGGCTACACCTTC
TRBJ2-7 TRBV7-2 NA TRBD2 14 CASSVGGSRYEQYF TGTGCCAGCAGCGTGGGCGGGAGTCGCTACGAGCAGTACTTC
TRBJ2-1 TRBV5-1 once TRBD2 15 CASSLPGLAYNEQFF TGCGCCAGCAGCCTACCGGGACTAGCCTACAATGAGCAGTTCTTC
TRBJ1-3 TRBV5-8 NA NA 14 CASSLANPGNTIYF TGTGCCAGCAGCTTGGCCAACCCTGGAAACACCATATATTTT
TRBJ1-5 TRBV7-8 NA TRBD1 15 CASSLITGAHQPQHF TGTGCCAGCAGTTTAATTACAGGGGCCCATCAGCCCCAGCATTTT
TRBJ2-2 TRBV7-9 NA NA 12 CANRGNTGELFF TGTGCCAACCGGGGGAACACCGGGGAGCTGTTTTTT
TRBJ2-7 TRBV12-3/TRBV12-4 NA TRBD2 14 CASRNGDYNYEQYF TGTGCCAGCAGAAATGGGGACTACAACTACGAGCAGTACTTC
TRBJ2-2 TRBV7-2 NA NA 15 CASSLVSGSTGELFF TGTGCCAGCAGCTTGGTCTCCGGGAGCACCGGGGAGCTGTTTTTT
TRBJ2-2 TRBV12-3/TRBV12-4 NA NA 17 CASSLGSGQSNTGELFF TGTGCCAGCAGTTTAGGATCGGGGCAGTCGAACACCGGGGAGCTGTTTTTT
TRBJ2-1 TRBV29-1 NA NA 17 CSDRTQRRDGSYNEQFF TGCAGCGACCGAACCCAGCGACGGGACGGCTCCTACAATGAGCAGTTCTTC